The 9 T cell receptor beta chains below were found in one sample sequenced in a study of Ad26.COV2.S vaccination and SARS-CoV-2 variants. Here immunoSEQ multiplex PCR was the method, and the copy in TCRdb shows in-frame clones only, minus some. Of around 400,000 clones listed, 90% are singletons. The treatment was: approximately 18 received Ad26.COV2.S at low or high dose, single or two shots; 5 received placebo; per-sample allocation not given. Vaccine and placebo recipients were sampled on day 63 after the first injection. The sample was peripheral blood, taken in a trial of Ad26.COV2.S vaccine versus placebo. These TCRs come from a person aged 18-65 years who received the Ad26.COV2.S COVID-19 vaccine or a placebo.

The count of this clone is one. This chain links TRBV2 with TRBJ2-3; D is ambiguous. The CDR3 runs to 14 residues. Germline V gives CDR1 SNHLY, CDR2 FYNNEI. V was clipped by 3 bases and J by 2 bases, with 9 bases between them. The chain's CDR3 is CASSEWGNTDTQYF. The DNA for the CDR3 is TGTGCCAGCAGTGAGTGGGGAAACACAGATACGCAGTATTTT.

This rearrangement joins TRBV7-9 to TRBJ1-4, with 8 positions matching TRBD1. Losses at the gene ends were 6 bases for V and 2 bases for J; bases not matched to a gene: 2. Germline lookup yields CDR1 SEHNR and CDR2 FQNEAQ (reference sequence). The CDR3 totals 14 residues. In nucleotides, the CDR3 is TGTGCCAGCAGTCGGACAGGGACTAATGAAAAACTGTTTTTT. It yields the protein CASSRTGTNEKLFF.

This chain connects TRBV7-9 to TRBJ2-7; 10 bases are a match to TRBD2. The CDR3 extends over 16 amino acids. With V trimmed by 6 bases and J by 6 bases, 14 bases remained unmatched. Looked up from germline, CDR1 is SEHNR and CDR2 is FQNEAQ (reference sequence). Here the CDR3 reads CASRANKAGGPVEQYF. The CDR3 region has the DNA TGTGCCAGCAGGGCCAATAAAGCGGGAGGGCCCGTCGAGCAGTACTTC. Full variable domain (outside the CDR3, taken from reference TRBV7-9 and TRBJ2-7): DTGVSQNPRHKITKRGQNVTFRCDPISEHNRLYWYRQTLGQGPEFLTYFQNEAQLEKSRLLSDRFSAERPKGSFSTLEIQRTEQGDSAMYLCASRANKAGGPVEQYFGPGTRLTVT.

V usage is TRBV5-5 and J usage is TRBJ1-5, with D hard to call. Trimming shortened V by 0 bases and J by 1 base, and 8 bases separated the two germline ends. The germline CDR1 and CDR2 sequences are SGHKS and YYEKEE (reference sequence). The CDR3 contains 15 residues. CDR3 sequence: CASSLVGISNQPQHF. The DNA for the CDR3 is TGTGCCAGCAGCTTGGTGGGGATAAGCAATCAGCCCCAGCATTTT.

The chain has TRBV6-5 and TRBJ2-7, with 9 bases aligning to TRBD1. This CDR3 is built from 14 residues. Per germline, CDR1 MNHEY and CDR2 SVGAGI. V shed 6 bases and J 3 bases; nucleotides not matched to a gene: 6. The CDR3 nucleotides read TGTGCCAGCAGCCCCGGGGACAGGGACTACGAGCAGTACTTC. It specifies CASSPGDRDYEQYF.

DNA for the CDR3: TGCGCCAGCAGCCCCGTCGCGGGATTTCCCAAAAACATTCAGTACTTC. Its protein is CASSPVAGFPKNIQYF. The V call is TRBV5-1, the J call TRBJ2-4; a weak D match, TRBD2 (6 bases). In germline, CDR1 is SGHRS, CDR2 YFSETQ. This CDR3 is built from 16 residues. The V gene lost 4 bases and the J gene lost 2 bases, with 16 bases spanning the gap.

The chain is built from TRBV9 and TRBJ1-1; TRBD1 might be the D (6 bases). This CDR3 has 14 residues. The ends were cut back, 0 bases at V and 5 bases at J, with 11 bases in the middle. Per the germline V gene, CDR1 is SGDLS and CDR2 is YYNGEE. Here the CDR3 DNA reads TGTGCCAGCAGCGTAGGCCCAGGGACAACTGAAGCTTTCTTT. This translates into CASSVGPGTTEAFF.

The V and J genes are TRBV11-2 and TRBJ2-2; TRBD2 agrees at 8 bases. This CDR3 region has 16 residues. The germline V gene encodes CDR1 SGHAT and CDR2 FQNNGV. Trimming took 5 bases from V and 4 from J; bases not matched to a gene: 9. The DNA for the CDR3 is TGTGCCAGCAGCCACCCGGGACTAGTGACCACCGGGGAGCTGTTTTTT. This sequence encodes CASSHPGLVTTGELFF.

V gene TRBV12-5 combines with J gene TRBJ2-7, with 8 nucleotides matching TRBD1. The length of the CDR3 is 16 residues. Trimming cost V 0 bases and J 4 bases; bases outside gene matches: 8. Germline lookup yields CDR1 LGHNT and CDR2 FRNRAP. CDR3 nucleotides: TGTGCTAGTGGTTTGGTACCTTTGGACAGGGATTACGAGCAGTACTTC. Protein product: CASGLVPLDRDYEQYF.